The entry below gives a single TCR beta chain sequence along with its context. Its antigen remains undetermined. No much larger clone is present one base from it, and per-base qualities are unavailable. One collaborating source in Seattle enrolled patients while the patients were actively infected and followed the patients over time throughout the course of disease. Each collaborating institution followed its own protocols to collect whole blood in K2EDTA tubes. For TCRbeta analysis, collaborators shipped samples in one of three forms: frozen whole blood, isolated PBMCs, or DNA extracted from either of those sample types. This sample is part of a study of blood T cell repertoires in COVID-19 (dated by TCRdb to the early 2020s). Background for the entire study: The collaborator samples originated in the United States, Italy and Spain and spanned the acute and convalescent phases of COVID-19. Samples came from the ongoing ImmuneRACE study (first 160 participants) plus 1,254 subjects from 6 global collaborators. Subjects who had been exposed to COVID-19, were actively infected with it, or had recovered from it provided the deeply sampled blood TCRbeta repertoires that made up the dataset. The prospective study material was composed of cDNA or gDNA derived from T cells, B-cell-depleted T cells, or PBMCs. The repertoires were released in a freely available public database meant as a resource for research on the immune response to SARS-CoV-2. A de-identified subject ID, COVID-19 status, age in years and sex were almost always included in the sample metadata. Where available, HLA class I and class II types were obtained from metadata supplied by the sample provider rather than from assay-based typing. The study at large found these results: The quantity of clinical and demographic metadata differed by source and by participant and was supplied without curation.

The immunoSEQ Assay, a bias-controlled multiplex PCR, was used to amplify TCRbeta CDR3 regions from genomic DNA. The study's processing was this. The number of nucleated cells in each sample was estimated from the amplification of reference gene primers within the assay. To quantify the absolute abundance of each unique TCRbeta CDR3 rearrangement, sequence reads were collapsed and filtered. For each sample, productive Simpson clonality was calculated as the square root of Simpson's diversity index across productive rearrangements. In its TCRdb copy, this immuneACCESS table keeps in-frame sequences only and misses some clones. Where compared with another copy, unresolved V genes explain less than half of these, and the others have no known cause. V and J calls and clone size are given by that table; D and trimming were obtained from the DNA. Counted in this sample were approximately 65,000 clones; less than 95% of them appeared once. The top ten constitute roughly 0.47% of the sample.

From the cysteine through the phenylalanine, the CDR3 covers 14 amino acids. Kept here is only the CDR3 DNA, which spans 42 bases and is read in frame from base 1. CDR1 and CDR2 are drawn from the germline V gene (reference sequence): DFQATT, SNEGSKA. V is trimmed back by 3 bases and J by 4 bases, and the junction contains 2 bases that no gene match accounts for. This sequence uses TRBV20-1 and TRBJ1-5; 11 nucleotides in the junction match TRBD1. Sample: peripheral blood. The receptor was isolated from a man between 45 and 60 years old with COVID-19, enrolled during active disease. The DNA is as follows: TGCAGTGCTAGTTGGGACAGGGGGAATCAGCCCCAGCATTTT. Translated, this is CSASWDRGNQPQHF.